This T cell receptor beta chain came from a study of OX40 agonist ivuxolimab in advanced cancers. The data were produced by immunoSEQ multiplex PCR, yet TCRdb's version contains in-frame clones alone and is incomplete. The sample records about 73,000 clones, approximately 90% being singletons. This TCR was recovered from an adult with an advanced solid tumor such as melanoma, head and neck, liver or kidney cancer. The starting material was CD4+ or CD8+ T cells sorted from blood, obtained in a trial of the OX40 agonist ivuxolimab.

CDR3 protein: CASSSLRLAGGPHEQFF. The CDR3 coding sequence is TGTGCCAGCAGTTCCTTAAGACTAGCGGGAGGGCCACATGAGCAGTTCTTC. The chain is built from TRBV28 and TRBJ2-1, with 14 bases identical to TRBD2. Germline loops: CDR1 MDHEN, CDR2 SYDVKM. The CDR3 is 17 amino acids. V was pared by 4 bases and J by 8 bases, with 10 bases of the junction left unmatched.